The clone carrying this T cell receptor (beta chain) has at least ten counts. A read error may produce the germline difference seen at one junction end. The entry originates in a study of T-cell reconstitution after alpha-beta-depleted transplantation in children. As it was prepared, the TCRbeta library received unique molecular identifiers. TCRdb used MiXCR to reprocess the PCR reads, holding one entry per CDR3 protein. The sample lists 150,000 to 200,000 distinct CDR3 sequences, 6.5% to 7.5% occurring once. The sample consisted of PBMCs from the stem cell graft donor, taken from the stem cell graft. This receptor was obtained from a human donor who donated a stem cell graft to a child with Wiskott-Aldrich syndrome.

Here the CDR3 reads CASSLEGDVKGF. CDR3 in DNA: TGCGCCAGCAGCTTGGAAGGGGACGTAAAGGGATTC. The gene calls are TRBV5-1 and TRBJ2-7; D may be TRBD1 or TRBD2 (5 bases each). Germline lookup yields CDR1 SGHRS and CDR2 YFSETQ. CDR3 length equals 12 residues.